This T cell receptor (beta chain) was found in a study of blood T cells in healthy people across ages. Regarding this clonotype: The antigen remains undetermined.

Germline loops: CDR1 WSHSY, CDR2 SAAADI. This CDR3 is built from 17 residues. The V gene end was trimmed by 0 bases and the J gene end by 7 bases; junction bases not matched to a gene: 12. Study-wide results and caveats: Per million T cells, the diversity of TCR beta decreased roughly linearly as age advanced. PBMC samples, being unsorted, prevented any conclusive comparison of naive and antigen-experienced cells.

Together with a sample-barcoded 5' primer, a J-beta primer mix was included in a second PCR lasting roughly 6 to 12 cycles. A single record per CDR3 protein comes from TCRdb applying MiXCR to the 5' RACE reads. Among about 2 million distinct CDR3 sequences, about 50% were seen once, and the ten largest hold less than 2.5%. Each of the donors had approximately 10 milliliters of peripheral blood drawn into EDTA-treated Vacutainer tubes. Samples each had at least 5 micrograms of total RNA extracted. The clonotype was recovered from a woman aged 35 to 49 in good health. Specimen: blood. The J gene is TRBJ2-3, the V gene TRBV10-2, with TRBD2 matching 8 bases. In DNA form, the CDR3 reads TGCGCCAGCAGTGAGTCGATACGGGGGGGCCTTTTTAATACGCAGTATTTT. Encoded protein: CASSESIRGGLFNTQYF.